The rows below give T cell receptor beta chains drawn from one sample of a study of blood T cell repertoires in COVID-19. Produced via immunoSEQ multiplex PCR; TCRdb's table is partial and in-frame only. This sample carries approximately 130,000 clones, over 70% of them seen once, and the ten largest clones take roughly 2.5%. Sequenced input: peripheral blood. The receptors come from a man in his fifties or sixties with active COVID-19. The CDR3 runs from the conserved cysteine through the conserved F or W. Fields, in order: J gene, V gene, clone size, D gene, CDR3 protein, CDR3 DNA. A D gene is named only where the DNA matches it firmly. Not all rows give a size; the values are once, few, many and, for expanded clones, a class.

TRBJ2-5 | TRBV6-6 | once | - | CASSLPRNTGAQYF | TGTGCCAGCAGCCTCCCCCGGAACACGGGGGCCCAGTACTTC
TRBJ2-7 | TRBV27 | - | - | CASSLSSKTYEQYF | TGTGCCAGCAGTTTATCGTCAAAAACCTACGAGCAGTACTTC
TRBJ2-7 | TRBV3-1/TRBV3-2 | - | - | CASSHGDIYEQYF | TGTGCCAGCAGCCACGGGGACATCTACGAGCAGTACTTC
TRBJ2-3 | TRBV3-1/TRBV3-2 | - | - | CASSRKETRGSSPDTQYF | TGTGCCAGCAGCCGAAAGGAGACCCGGGGGAGTTCCCCAGATACGCAGTATTTT
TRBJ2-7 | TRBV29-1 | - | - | CSVDHPPSF | TGCAGCGTTGACCACCCTCCCAGCTTC
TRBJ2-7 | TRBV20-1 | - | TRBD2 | CSASSGGGAYEQYF | TGCAGTGCTAGTTCGGGCGGGGGGGCCTACGAGCAGTACTTC
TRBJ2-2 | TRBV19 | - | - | CASSPYGLLGELFF | TGTGCCAGTAGTCCCTACGGACTGTTAGGGGAGCTGTTTTTT
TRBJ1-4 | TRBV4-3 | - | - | CASSHPDEKLFF | TGCGCCAGCAGCCACCCCGATGAAAAACTGTTTTTT
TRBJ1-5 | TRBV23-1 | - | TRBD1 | CASADRGLTCSSRPQHF | TGCGCCAGCGCAGACAGGGGGCTGACATGTTCTTCTCGGCCCCAGCATTTT
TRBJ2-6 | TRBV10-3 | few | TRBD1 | CATYPGQGVRSGANVLTF | TGTGCCACTTACCCGGGACAGGGGGTAAGAAGTGGGGCCAACGTCCTGACTTTC